The present TCR beta chain was sequenced within a study of cytomegalovirus exposure and HLA in healthy donors. Study-level background: Genetic ancestry analysis placed 75% to 85% of the roughly 400 donors that were genotyped in the Caucasian-associated cluster.

A multiplex PCR was run with 60 Vbeta primers and 13 Jbeta primers. Assay: immunoSEQ multiplex PCR; the TCRdb copy retains only in-frame clones and omits some. Of 120,000 or so clones in the sample, over 75% were seen once. Worth noting for this clone: Its specificity is not known.

Study conclusions and caveats: The analysis excluded some indistinguishable V segments, including TRBV6-2 and TRBV6-3. An analysis was carried out at a later point. It showed that HLA-associated TCR beta chains were more clonally expanded than equally common non-associated chains.

Though probably carrying unrecorded immune exposures, donors were nominally healthy at sampling. This CDR3 is 15 amino acids long. Germline V lookup: CDR1 SGHNT, CDR2 YYREEE (reference sequence). V lost 4 bases, J lost 1 base, and 13 bases lay in between. The material sequenced was PBMCs. This chain connects TRBV5-4 to TRBJ2-3; a weak D match, TRBD2 (7 bases). This TCR was recovered from a man younger than 40 in good health and CMV-seronegative. CDR3: CASSAGATGTDTQYF. The CDR3 DNA follows: TGTGCCAGCAGCGCGGGGGCCACCGGCACAGATACGCAGTATTTT.